Listed below are T cell receptor beta chains from one sample, sequenced in a study of blood T cell repertoires in COVID-19. The table came from immunoSEQ multiplex PCR; TCRdb's copy has only in-frame clones and leaves some out. The table has 25,000 to 35,000 clones, approximately 85% seen once. Sample: peripheral blood. All receptors come from a man between 60 and 75 years old with active COVID-19. Each CDR3 is given with its conserved first and last residue. D genes are given only for firm matches. Rows give clone size only sometimes, using once, few, many, or a class for an expanded clone.

CDR3nt	CDR3aa	v_gene	abundance	d_gene	j_gene
TGTGCCAGCAGCCAAGAACCAGCGGGGGGGATAGTAGATCCTTCCTACAATGAGCAGTTCTTC	CASSQEPAGGIVDPSYNEQFF	TRBV14	NA	TRBD2	TRBJ2-1
TGCGCCAGCAGCCCCTCATGGGGGGAGGACGAAAAACTGTTTTTT	CASSPSWGEDEKLFF	TRBV4-1	once	NA	TRBJ1-4
TGTGCCAGCAGCTTAGATAGCGGGAGTTCCTACGAGCAGTACTTC	CASSLDSGSSYEQYF	TRBV11-2	few	TRBD2	TRBJ2-7
TGCGCCAGCAGCAGGGGACTAGCGGGGGCCCAAGAGACCCAGTACTTC	CASSRGLAGAQETQYF	TRBV5-1	NA	TRBD2	TRBJ2-5
TGTGCCAGCAGCTCGCCAGGTGGTTCCGACTACGAGCAGTACTTC	CASSSPGGSDYEQYF	TRBV7-9	NA	NA	TRBJ2-7
TGTGCCAGCTCACCCCAGGGACAGATCAATCAGCCCCAGCATTTT	CASSPQGQINQPQHF	TRBV18	NA	TRBD1	TRBJ1-5
TGTGCCAGCTCACAGTCGGGACAGTCTAATTACAATGAGCAGTTCTTC	CASSQSGQSNYNEQFF	TRBV18	NA	TRBD1	TRBJ2-1
TGTGCCAGCAGCTTAGGGCTCCTCTGGCCGGGACAGCCCTACGAGCAGTACTTC	CASSLGLLWPGQPYEQYF	TRBV11-2	NA	TRBD1	TRBJ2-7
TGTGCCAGCAGTTACTCCCGGGACAGCAATTACAATGAGCAGTTCTTC	CASSYSRDSNYNEQFF	TRBV6-5	NA	TRBD1	TRBJ2-1
TGCAGCGTTCGGACTTTCTATGGCTACACCTTC	CSVRTFYGYTF	TRBV29-1	NA	NA	TRBJ1-2
TGTGCCAGCAGCCGAAGCGGGGGCGTCGGGGGACAAGAGACCCAGTACTTC	CASSRSGGVGGQETQYF	TRBV5-6	NA	TRBD2	TRBJ2-5
TGTGCCAGCAGCGTAGTTAGCGGCACAGATACGCAGTATTTT	CASSVVSGTDTQYF	TRBV9	NA	NA	TRBJ2-3
TGTGCCAGCAGCTTAGCCCAGGCAGGGGGCTCCTACGAGCAGTACTTC	CASSLAQAGGSYEQYF	TRBV11-2	NA	TRBD1	TRBJ2-7
TGTGCCAGTAGGAGTGTACGCGGCTCCACAGATACGCAGTATTTT	CASRSVRGSTDTQYF	TRBV19	NA	NA	TRBJ2-3
TGTGCCAGCAGCCAAGGGAGCCATAGCAATCAGCCCCAGCATTTT	CASSQGSHSNQPQHF	TRBV14	once	NA	TRBJ1-5
TGTGCCAGCTCACTAACACTAGCGGGCCGTTACTCTGGGGCCAACGTCCTGACTTTC	CASSLTLAGRYSGANVLTF	TRBV18	NA	TRBD2	TRBJ2-6
TGTGCCAGTAGTAGCCGGACTAGCGGGAGCTTGGTCTTC	CASSSRTSGSLVF	TRBV19	NA	TRBD2	TRBJ2-1
TGTGCCAGTAGAACCCGGGACAGGGGTGAGACCCAGTACTTC	CASRTRDRGETQYF	TRBV19	NA	TRBD1	TRBJ2-5
TGTGCCAGTAGTATTCGGTGGACCGAGGGAGCTTTCTTT	CASSIRWTEGAFF	TRBV19	NA	NA	TRBJ1-1
TGCGCCAGCAAACCCAGGCCCCTCTCCTACGAGCAGTACTTC	CASKPRPLSYEQYF	TRBV5-1	NA	NA	TRBJ2-7
TGTGCCAGCAGTCTGGACAGCTATGGCTACACCTTC	CASSLDSYGYTF	TRBV6-2/TRBV6-3	once	NA	TRBJ1-2
TGTGCCAGCAGTTCTGTCGTCAGCGGTAATGAGCAGTTCTTC	CASSSVVSGNEQFF	TRBV28	NA	NA	TRBJ2-1
TGTGCCAGCAGGATCGGACAGGGCTCCGAGCAGTACTTC	CASRIGQGSEQYF	TRBV6-6	once	TRBD1	TRBJ2-7
TGTGCCACTAACTCCGGGACTACGATTGGGGAGCAGTACTTC	CATNSGTTIGEQYF	TRBV7-8	few	TRBD2	TRBJ2-7
TGCAGTGCTCGTGACCCTAGAAACCCAGAAGAGACCCAGTACTTC	CSARDPRNPEETQYF	TRBV20-1	few	NA	TRBJ2-5
TGTGCCAGCAGCTTGACTAGCGGGGCCTACGAGCAGTACTTC	CASSLTSGAYEQYF	TRBV11-1	few	TRBD2	TRBJ2-7
TGTGCCAGCAGCCTGGGACTAGCGGGAGGAACTAGCTCCTACAATGAGCAGTTCTTC	CASSLGLAGGTSSYNEQFF	TRBV3-1/TRBV3-2	NA	TRBD2	TRBJ2-1
TGTGCCAGCAGTCATGACAGGGGCAATCAGCCCCAGCATTTT	CASSHDRGNQPQHF	TRBV11-2	NA	TRBD1	TRBJ1-5
TGTGCCAGCAGTACCAACAGGGGGGAAGAGCAGTTCTTC	CASSTNRGEEQFF	TRBV27	NA	TRBD1	TRBJ2-1